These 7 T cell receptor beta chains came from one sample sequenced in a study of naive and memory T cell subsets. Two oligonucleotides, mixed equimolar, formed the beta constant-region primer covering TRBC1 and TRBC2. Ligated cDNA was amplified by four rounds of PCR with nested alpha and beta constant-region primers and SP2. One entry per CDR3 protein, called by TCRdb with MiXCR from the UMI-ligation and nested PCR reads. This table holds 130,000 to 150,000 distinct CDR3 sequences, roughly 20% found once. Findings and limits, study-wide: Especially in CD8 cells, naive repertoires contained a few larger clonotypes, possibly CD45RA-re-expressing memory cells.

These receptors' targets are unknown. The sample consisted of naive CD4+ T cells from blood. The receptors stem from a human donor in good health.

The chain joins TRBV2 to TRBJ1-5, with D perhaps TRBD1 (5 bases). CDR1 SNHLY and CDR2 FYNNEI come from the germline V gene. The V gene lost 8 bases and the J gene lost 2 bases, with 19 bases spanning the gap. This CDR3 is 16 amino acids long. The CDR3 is CASQVGTERGNQPQHF. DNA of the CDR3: TGTGCCAGCCAAGTGGGGACCGAGAGGGGCAATCAGCCCCAGCATTTT.

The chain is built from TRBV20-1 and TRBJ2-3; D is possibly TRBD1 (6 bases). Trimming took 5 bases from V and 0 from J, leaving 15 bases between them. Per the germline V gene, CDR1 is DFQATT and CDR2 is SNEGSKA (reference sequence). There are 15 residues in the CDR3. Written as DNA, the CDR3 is TGCAGTGCTTGGACAGTAGACGAGAGCACAGATACGCAGTATTTT. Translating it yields CSAWTVDESTDTQYF.

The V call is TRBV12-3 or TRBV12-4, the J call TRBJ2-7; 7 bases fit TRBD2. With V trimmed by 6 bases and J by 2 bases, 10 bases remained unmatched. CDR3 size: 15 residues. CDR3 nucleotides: TGTGCCAGCAGATCTAAGAGCGGGAAAGCCTACGAGCAGTACTTC. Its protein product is CASRSKSGKAYEQYF.

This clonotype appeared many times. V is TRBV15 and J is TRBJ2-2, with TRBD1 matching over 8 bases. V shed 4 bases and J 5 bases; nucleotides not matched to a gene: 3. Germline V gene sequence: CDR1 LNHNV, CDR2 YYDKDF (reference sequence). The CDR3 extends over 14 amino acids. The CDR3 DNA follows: TGTGCCACCAGCACCGGACAGGGTACCGGGGAGCTGTTTTTT. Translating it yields CATSTGQGTGELFF.

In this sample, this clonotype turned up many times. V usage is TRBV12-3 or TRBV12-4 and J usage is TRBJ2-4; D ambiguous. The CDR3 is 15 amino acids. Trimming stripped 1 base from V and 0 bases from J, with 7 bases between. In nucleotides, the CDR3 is TGTGCCAGCAGTTTAGAAAGCTTAGCCAAAAACATTCAGTACTTC. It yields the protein CASSLESLAKNIQYF.

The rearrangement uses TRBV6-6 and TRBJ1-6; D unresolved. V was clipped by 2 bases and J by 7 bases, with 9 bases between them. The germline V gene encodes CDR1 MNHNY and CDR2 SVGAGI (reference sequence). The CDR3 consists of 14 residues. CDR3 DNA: TGTGCCAGCAGTTACGGTAGCCTGAATTCACCCCTCCACTTT. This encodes CASSYGSLNSPLHF.

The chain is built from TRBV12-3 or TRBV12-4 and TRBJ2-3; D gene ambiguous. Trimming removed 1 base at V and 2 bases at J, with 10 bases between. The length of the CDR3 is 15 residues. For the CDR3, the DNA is TGTGCCAGCAGTTTAGGCCCAGGCTACACAGATACGCAGTATTTT. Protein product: CASSLGPGYTDTQYF.